This TCR beta chain emerged from a study of long-term antiretroviral therapy in people with HIV. Comments on this clone: Antigen: not known.

Study-wide points: Pre-ART clonal expansions dominated every time point's repertoire.

The libraries were made with immunoSEQ v3.0 at survey level. Profiled with immunoSEQ multiplex PCR; TCRdb holds only in-frame clones, not every one. This table holds about 30,000 clones, around nine tenths found once. V dropped 3 bases and J dropped 7 bases, with 15 bases sitting between them. Germline V gene sequence: CDR1 LNHDA, CDR2 SQIVND (reference sequence). The CDR3 sequence is 15 residues long. One or more pre-ART and two or more post-ART PBMC samples were available from each donor. Every HIV-positive participant received treatment in the United States. Before DNA extraction, roughly 0.95-10 million cryopreserved PBMC were held in the samples.

The V gene is TRBV19, the J gene TRBJ1-4; D is uncertain. The sample consisted of unsorted PBMCs, taken 5.2 years after starting antiretroviral therapy. This clonotype was sampled from a woman in her 40s with HIV. CDR3 nucleotide sequence: TGTGCCAGTAGTATTAGCTCCGGAGCGGGTGAAAAACTGTTTTTT. Translation: CASSISSGAGEKLFF. The complete variable domain, with remaining parts taken from reference TRBV19 and TRBJ1-4, reads DGGITQSPKYLFRKEGQNVTLSCEQNLNHDAMYWYRQDPGQGLRLIYYSQIVNDFQKGDIAEGYSVSREKKESFPLTVTSAQKNPTAFYLCASSISSGAGEKLFFGSGTQLSVL.